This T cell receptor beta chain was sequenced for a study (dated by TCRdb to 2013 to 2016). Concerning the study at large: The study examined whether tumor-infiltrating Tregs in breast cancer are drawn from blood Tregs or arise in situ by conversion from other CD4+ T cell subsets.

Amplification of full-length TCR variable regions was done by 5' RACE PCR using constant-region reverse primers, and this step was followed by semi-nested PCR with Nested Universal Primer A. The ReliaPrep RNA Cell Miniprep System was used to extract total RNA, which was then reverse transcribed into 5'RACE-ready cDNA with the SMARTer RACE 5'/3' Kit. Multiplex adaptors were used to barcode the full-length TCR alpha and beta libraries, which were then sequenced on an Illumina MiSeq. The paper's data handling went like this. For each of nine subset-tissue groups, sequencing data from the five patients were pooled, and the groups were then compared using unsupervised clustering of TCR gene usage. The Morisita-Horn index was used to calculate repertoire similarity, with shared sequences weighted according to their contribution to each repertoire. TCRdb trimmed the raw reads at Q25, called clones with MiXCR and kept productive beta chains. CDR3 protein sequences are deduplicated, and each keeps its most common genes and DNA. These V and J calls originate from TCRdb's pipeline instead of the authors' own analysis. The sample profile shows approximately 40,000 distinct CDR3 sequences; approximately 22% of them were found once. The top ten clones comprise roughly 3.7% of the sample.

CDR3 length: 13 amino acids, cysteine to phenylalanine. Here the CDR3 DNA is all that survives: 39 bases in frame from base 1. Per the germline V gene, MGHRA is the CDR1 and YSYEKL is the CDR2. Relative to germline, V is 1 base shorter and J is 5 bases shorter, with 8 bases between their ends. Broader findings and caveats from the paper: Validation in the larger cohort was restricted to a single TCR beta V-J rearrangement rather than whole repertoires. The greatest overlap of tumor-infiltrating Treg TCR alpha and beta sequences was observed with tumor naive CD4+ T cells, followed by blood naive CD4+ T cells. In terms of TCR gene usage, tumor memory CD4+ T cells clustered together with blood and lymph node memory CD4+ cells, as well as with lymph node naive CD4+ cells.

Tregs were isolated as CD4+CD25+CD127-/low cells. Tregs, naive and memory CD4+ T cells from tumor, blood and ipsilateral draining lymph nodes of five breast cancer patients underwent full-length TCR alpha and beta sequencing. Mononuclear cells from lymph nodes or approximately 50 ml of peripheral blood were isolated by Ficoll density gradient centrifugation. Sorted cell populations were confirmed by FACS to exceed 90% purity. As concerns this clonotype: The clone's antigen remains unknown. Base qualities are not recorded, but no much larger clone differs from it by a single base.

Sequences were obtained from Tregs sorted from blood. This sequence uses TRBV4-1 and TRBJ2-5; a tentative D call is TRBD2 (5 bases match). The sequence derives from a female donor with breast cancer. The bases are TGCGCCAGCAGCCAAGGAGGGCCGGAGACCCAGTACTTC. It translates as CASSQGGPETQYF.